The clone carrying this TCR beta chain was observed a few times. One entry per CDR3 protein, called by TCRdb with MiXCR from the PCR reads. The sample comprises about 500,000 distinct CDR3 sequences, about 22% of which are singletons, and 0.65% to 0.95% rests with the top ten. These data belong to a study of molecular identifiers for immune sequencing clone quantification. The CDR3 is made up of 18 amino acids. V gave up 1 base and J gave up 0 bases, with 13 bases separating them. Germline-derived CDR1 and CDR2 are SGHVS and FNYEAQ. Sequencing libraries of naive CD8 cells derived from around 20,000 to 1,000,000 sorted cells with 10%, 30% or 50% RNA.

The rearrangement links TRBV7-6 to TRBJ1-6, with D unclear. Material for sequencing was naive CD8+ T cells from blood, with Jurkat cell RNA spiked in. The subset here: FACS-sorted CD8+CD4-CCR7+CD45RA+ naive T cells. The TCR comes from a human donor in good health. Some libraries in this study had Jurkat cell RNA spiked in. CDR3 in amino acids: CASSLDGSPSSYNSPLHF. Here the CDR3 DNA reads TGTGCCAGCAGCTTAGATGGCAGCCCAAGCTCCTATAATTCACCCCTCCACTTT.